This T cell receptor (beta chain) derives from a study of OX40 agonist ivuxolimab in advanced cancers. For the study at large: Ivuxolimab is a fully human IgG2 antibody that activates OX40 (CD134). Ivuxolimab, which patients received intravenously every 2 weeks, was dosed at 0.01 to 10 mg/kg. In three patients, partial responses were observed, one with hepatocellular carcinoma and two with cutaneous melanoma. Whole-study findings and limits: Among T cells, CD8+ cells averaged more expanded clones than CD4+ cells.

CDR1 and CDR2 (germline): SGHRS, YFSETQ. V shed 4 bases and J 3 bases; nucleotides not matched to a gene: 9. The CDR3 consists of 16 residues. Assay: immunoSEQ multiplex PCR; the TCRdb copy retains only in-frame clones and omits some. In the table there are about 68,000 clones, 65% to 90% of which are singletons. About this clone: Its antigen is unidentified.

The chain couples TRBV5-1 to TRBJ2-3, with 9 bases identical to TRBD2. The receptor was derived from an adult with an advanced solid tumor such as melanoma, head and neck, liver or kidney cancer. The source was CD4+ or CD8+ T cells sorted from blood, collected in a trial of the OX40 agonist ivuxolimab. CDR3 bases: TGCGCCAGCAGCGCGGTTAGCGGGAGCGAAACAGATACGCAGTATTTT. Translated, it gives CASSAVSGSETDTQYF. Complete variable domain (other parts from reference TRBV5-1 and TRBJ2-3): KAGVTQTPRYLIKTRGQQVTLSCSPISGHRSVSWYQQTPGQGLQFLFEYFSETQRNKGNFPGRFSGRQFSNSRSEMNVSTLELGDSALYLCASSAVSGSETDTQYFGPGTRLTVL.